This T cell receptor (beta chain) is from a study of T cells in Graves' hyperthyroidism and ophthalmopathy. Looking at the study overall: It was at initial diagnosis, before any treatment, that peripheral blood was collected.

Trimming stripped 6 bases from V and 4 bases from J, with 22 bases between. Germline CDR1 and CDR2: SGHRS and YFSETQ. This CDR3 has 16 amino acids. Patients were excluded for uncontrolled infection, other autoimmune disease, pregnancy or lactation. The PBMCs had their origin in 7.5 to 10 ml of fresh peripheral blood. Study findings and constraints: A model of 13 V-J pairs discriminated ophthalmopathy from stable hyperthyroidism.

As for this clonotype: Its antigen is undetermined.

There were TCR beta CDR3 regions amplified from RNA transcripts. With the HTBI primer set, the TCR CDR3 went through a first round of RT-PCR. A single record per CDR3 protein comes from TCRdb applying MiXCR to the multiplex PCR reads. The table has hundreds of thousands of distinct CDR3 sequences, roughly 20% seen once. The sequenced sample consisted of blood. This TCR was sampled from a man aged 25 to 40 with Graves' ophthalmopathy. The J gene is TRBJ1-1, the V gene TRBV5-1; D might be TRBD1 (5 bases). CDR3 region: CASNTGTGALGTEAFF. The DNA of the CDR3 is TGCGCCAGCAACACCGGGACGGGAGCCTTGGGCACTGAAGCTTTCTTT.